Each of the 29 T cell receptor beta chains below was sequenced from the same sample in a study of blood T cell repertoires in COVID-19. Using immunoSEQ multiplex PCR, the repertoire was profiled, and TCRdb retains in-frame clones only, with some absent. The table includes 250,000 or so clones, 70% to 90% detected once. The specimen sequenced was PBMCs or T cells enriched from blood (not recorded which). Receptors were obtained from a woman between 35 and 50 years old with acute COVID-19.

This chain links TRBV25-1 with TRBJ1-2; TRBD1 aligns across 9 bases. The V and J ends lost 7 bases and 8 bases, in that order; junction bases with no gene match: 8. CDR1 is MGHDK and CDR2 is SYGVNS in the germline V gene. The CDR3 totals 13 residues. The CDR3 region has the DNA TGTGCCAGCACTAAACAGGGGGCGTCGGGCTACACCTTC. This sequence encodes CASTKQGASGYTF.

The V and J genes are TRBV7-2 and TRBJ2-7, with D perhaps matching TRBD2 (5 bases). Germline V gene lookup returns CDR1 SGHTA and CDR2 FQGNSA. CDR3 length: 14 residues. V was shortened by 2 bases and J by 1 base, with 9 bases between the two germline ends. Written as DNA, the CDR3 is TGTGCCAGCAGCTTACGGACTGCGTCCTACGAGCAGTACTTC. Amino acid sequence: CASSLRTASYEQYF.

The sample holds one count of this clone. The V call is TRBV5-1, the J call TRBJ1-1; D remains unclear. The germline V gene encodes CDR1 SGHRS and CDR2 YFSETQ. There are 14 residues in the CDR3. Between the trimmed V and J ends, which lost 3 bases and 4 bases, there was a span of 13 bases. CDR3 nucleotides: TGCGCCAGCAGCTCCCTTAGCCGGAGCACTGAAGCTTTCTTT. This gives the protein CASSSLSRSTEAFF.

CDR3 sequence reads: CASSSFQGSNEKLFF. CDR3 nucleotide sequence: TGTGCCAGCAGCTCGTTCCAGGGCTCTAATGAAAAACTGTTTTTT. The rearrangement links TRBV5-5 to TRBJ1-4, with D possibly being TRBD1 (5 bases). The germline V gene has CDR1 SGHKS and CDR2 YYEKEE (reference sequence). The CDR3 contains 15 residues. V was cut by 3 bases and J by 3 bases, with 12 bases left in between.

The chain combines TRBV21-1 with TRBJ2-4; the table's D call, TRBD2, was not checked against the DNA. TRBV21-1 has pseudogene status. The CDR3 consists of 15 residues. CDR3 loop: CASSSRGEGGNIQYF. In DNA form, the CDR3 reads TGTGCCAGCAGCTCCAGAGGAGAGGGCGGGAACATTCAGTACTTC.

This sequence joins TRBV9 and TRBJ1-2; tentative D call: TRBD1 (5 bases). This CDR3 contains 13 residues. Trimming pared 0 bases from V and 7 bases from J, leaving 10 bases between. Per germline, CDR1 SGDLS and CDR2 YYNGEE. CDR3 DNA sequence: TGTGCCAGCAGCGTAGAAGGGGCGTCTGGCTACACCTTC. It encodes CASSVEGASGYTF.

V is TRBV12-3 or TRBV12-4 and J is TRBJ1-5; no clear D. The CDR3 is 12 amino acids. Trimming shortened V by 7 bases and J by 0 bases, and 4 bases separated the two germline ends. The CDR3 loop is CASTYSNQPQHF. CDR3 sequence (DNA): TGTGCCAGCACCTATAGCAATCAGCCCCAGCATTTT.

J is TRBJ2-1 and V is TRBV7-9; D might be TRBD2 (6 bases). CDR1 is SEHNR and CDR2 is FQNEAQ in the germline V gene (reference sequence). The V gene lost 3 bases and the J gene lost 8 bases, with 17 bases spanning the gap. CDR3 length: 15 amino acids. DNA of the CDR3: TGTGCCAGCAGCTTTTCGGGGCGGGGCCGAGATGAGCAGTTCTTC. Its translation is CASSFSGRGRDEQFF.

The genes are TRBV5-1 and TRBJ2-2, with D perhaps TRBD1 (5 bases). Germline values: CDR1 SGHRS, CDR2 YFSETQ. The CDR3 runs 14 residues. V dropped 0 bases and J dropped 6 bases, with 9 bases sitting between them. The CDR3 bases are TGCGCCAGCAGCTTGGCAGGGTTCGCCGGGGAGCTGTTTTTT. It translates to CASSLAGFAGELFF.

The V and J genes are TRBV9 and TRBJ2-1; 9 positions agree with TRBD2. The germline V gene has CDR1 SGDLS and CDR2 YYNGEE. The CDR3 spans 15 residues. V trimming: 3 bases; J trimming: 2 bases; junction bases outside the gene matches: 3. CDR3: CASSGGGVTYNEQFF. In nucleotides, the CDR3 is TGTGCCAGCAGCGGCGGGGGGGTTACCTACAATGAGCAGTTCTTC.

CDR3 protein: CASSQTGVSYEQYF. The CDR3 DNA sequence: TGTGCCAGCAGTCAAACAGGGGTCTCCTACGAGCAGTACTTC. The rearrangement uses TRBV27 and TRBJ2-7; 7 bases align to TRBD1. Germline CDR1 MNHEY, CDR2 SMNVEV (reference sequence). V shed 5 bases and J 0 bases; nucleotides not matched to a gene: 4. The CDR3 runs 14 residues.

In nucleotides, the CDR3 is TGTGCCAGTAGTATAGGCGTACAGGGTACTGAAGCTTTCTTT. This codes for CASSIGVQGTEAFF. J is TRBJ1-1 and V is TRBV19, with D tentatively TRBD1 (6 bases). CDR1 is LNHDA, CDR2 SQIVND, per germline (reference sequence). The CDR3 is made up of 14 amino acids. V was pared by 1 base and J by 5 bases, with 11 bases between.

In DNA form, the CDR3 reads TGTGCCAGCAGTTTTAGGCCGGGTTCACCCCTCCACTTT. Its protein is CASSFRPGSPLHF. The chain carries TRBV12-3 or TRBV12-4 and TRBJ1-6; the D is unclear. The CDR3 consists of 13 residues. V was shortened by 3 bases and J by 9 bases, with 9 bases between the two germline ends.

CDR3 coding DNA: TGTGCCAGCAGGGGACAAGCTAGAAACTACGAGCAGTACGTC. Translated, it gives CASRGQARNYEQYV. This rearrangement joins TRBV6-6 to TRBJ2-7; TRBD1 is a possible D gene (6 bases). The CDR3 spans 14 residues. Per germline, CDR1 MNHNY and CDR2 SVGAGI (reference sequence). The V end was cut by 6 bases, the J end by 3 bases, with 15 bases between.

The chain employs TRBV7-9 and TRBJ2-1, with 12 bases matching TRBD2. CDR1 is SEHNR, CDR2 FQNEAQ, per germline (reference sequence). The CDR3 has 17 residues. J was trimmed by 0 bases and V by 5 bases; bases with no gene match: 5. CDR3 sequence reads: CASSPGTSGYSYNEQFF. The CDR3 DNA is TGTGCCAGCAGCCCCGGGACTAGCGGGTACTCCTACAATGAGCAGTTCTTC.

The chain is built from TRBV5-4 and TRBJ2-7, with TRBD1 identical over 8 bases. Germline lookup yields CDR1 SGHNT and CDR2 YYREEE (reference sequence). Trimming took 7 bases from V and 6 from J; bases not matched to a gene: 9. There are 13 residues in the CDR3. The CDR3 loop is CASGRDRFAEQYF. CDR3 nucleotide sequence: TGTGCCAGCGGCCGGGACAGGTTCGCCGAGCAGTACTTC.

The chain uses TRBV19 and TRBJ1-1; D unclear. This CDR3 comprises 15 residues. Trimming removed 8 bases at V and 1 base at J, with 17 bases between. Germline V gene lookup returns CDR1 LNHDA and CDR2 SQIVND (reference sequence). The CDR3 nucleotides are TGTGCCAGTCGCATCCGGGCGGGGAAGAACACTGAAGCTTTCTTT. It encodes CASRIRAGKNTEAFF.

J is TRBJ2-2 and V is TRBV5-1, with 12 bases fitting TRBD2. Germline loops: CDR1 SGHRS, CDR2 YFSETQ. CDR3 length: 17 residues. V lost 5 bases, J lost 3 bases, and 8 bases stayed unmatched. For the CDR3, the DNA is TGCGCCAGCAGTCCCGAACTAGCGGGAGGTTACACCGGGGAGCTGTTTTTT. Amino acid sequence: CASSPELAGGYTGELFF. Looking up the rest from reference TRBV5-1 and TRBJ2-2 gives the full variable domain: KAGVTQTPRYLIKTRGQQVTLSCSPISGHRSVSWYQQTPGQGLQFLFEYFSETQRNKGNFPGRFSGRQFSNSRSEMNVSTLELGDSALYLCASSPELAGGYTGELFFGEGSRLTVL.

The chain joins TRBV9 to TRBJ1-6, with D tentatively TRBD1 (5 bases). Trimming removed 9 bases at V and 5 bases at J, with 15 bases between. Germline assignment: CDR1 SGDLS and CDR2 YYNGEE. The CDR3 is made up of 14 amino acids. This chain's CDR3 is CATSGGDHNSPLHF. Written as DNA, the CDR3 is TGTGCCACCTCGGGGGGGGACCATAATTCACCCCTCCACTTT. The whole variable domain, remainder taken from reference TRBV9 and TRBJ1-6, is DSGVTQTPKHLITATGQRVTLRCSPRSGDLSVYWYQQSLDQGLQFLIQYYNGEERAKGNILERFSAQQFPDLHSELNLSSLELGDSALYFCATSGGDHNSPLHFGNGTRLTVT.

The V and J genes are TRBV29-1 and TRBJ2-5; TRBD1 aligns across 7 bases. Germline V gives CDR1 SQVTM, CDR2 ANQGSEA. The ends lost 4 bases at V and 5 bases at J; junction bases unmatched: 16. The CDR3 spans 16 residues. CDR3 in amino acids: CSVGSEQGILVETQYF. The CDR3 DNA follows: TGCAGCGTTGGTTCTGAACAGGGGATCCTGGTGGAGACCCAGTACTTC.

With respect to this clone: A single base separates this from a much larger clone, so it may be a read error. V gene TRBV5-4 combines with J gene TRBJ2-6; 7 bases fit TRBD1. V dropped 4 bases and J dropped 3; count of bases not matched to a gene: 4. Per the germline V gene, CDR1 is SGHNT and CDR2 is YYREEE (reference sequence). The CDR3 consists of 15 residues. CDR3 residues: CASSPTGDGANVLTF. CDR3 bases: TGTGCCAGCAGCCCCACAGGGGATGGGGCCAACGTCCTGACTTTC. The entire variable domain, with the rest obtained from reference TRBV5-4 and TRBJ2-6, is as follows: ETGVTQSPTHLIKTRGQQVTLRCSSQSGHNTVSWYQQALGQGPQFIFQYYREEENGRGNFPPRFSGLQFPNYSSELNVNALELDDSALYLCASSPTGDGANVLTFGAGSRLTVL.

V is TRBV6-6 and J is TRBJ1-1; tentatively, D is TRBD1 (5 bases). Germline V CDR1 and CDR2: MNHNY, SVGAGI (reference sequence). This CDR3 spans 14 amino acids. Trimming took off 4 bases at V and 1 base at J, with 10 bases between the two ends. CDR3 DNA: TGTGCCAGCAGTTTTCACACAGGGAACACTGAAGCTTTCTTT. Residues: CASSFHTGNTEAFF.

The rearrangement uses TRBV6-5 and TRBJ2-7; TRBD1 agrees at 8 bases. Germline V gene lookup returns CDR1 MNHEY and CDR2 SVGAGI. With V trimmed by 6 bases and J by 2 bases, 9 bases remained unmatched. CDR3 length: 15 residues. The CDR3 region is CASRADRGLAYEQYF. In DNA form, the CDR3 reads TGTGCCAGCAGGGCAGACAGGGGTCTTGCCTACGAGCAGTACTTC.

The chain links TRBV7-8 to TRBJ1-1; no firm D call. This CDR3 is 15 amino acids long. The V and J ends lost 1 base and 0 bases respectively, with 9 bases between them. Germline assignment: CDR1 SGHVS and CDR2 FQNEAQ. CDR3 region: CASSLVSGMNTEAFF. The DNA of the CDR3 is TGTGCCAGCAGCTTAGTGTCGGGTATGAACACTGAAGCTTTCTTT.

V gene TRBV9 combines with J gene TRBJ2-2; TRBD2 is a possible D gene (5 bases). Germline V lookup: CDR1 SGDLS, CDR2 YYNGEE. CDR3 length: 14 amino acids. Trimming took 4 bases from V and 2 from J, leaving 9 bases between them. CDR3 bases: TGTGCCAGCAGCTCCACGGGAAACACCGGGGAGCTGTTTTTT. Protein product: CASSSTGNTGELFF.

The genes are TRBV7-2 and TRBJ1-5; D not resolved. Trimming took 3 bases from V and 3 from J, leaving 12 bases between them. Germline CDR1 is SGHTA and CDR2 is FQGNSA. The length of the CDR3 is 15 residues. CDR3 sequence reads: CASSFYLGANQPQHF. The CDR3 DNA reads as TGTGCCAGCAGCTTTTATCTGGGAGCCAATCAGCCCCAGCATTTT.

With respect to this clone: Other DNA sequences from this sample encode an identical CDR3 as well. The CDR3 spells CASSYGGDNSPLHF. The CDR3 nucleotides are TGTGCCAGCAGTTACGGAGGTGATAATTCACCCCTCCACTTT. This chain joins TRBV6-5 and TRBJ1-6, with D uncertain. The CDR3 totals 14 residues. Trimming removed 2 bases at V and 5 bases at J, with 7 bases between. Germline CDR1 and CDR2: MNHEY and SVGAGI.

This chain connects TRBV6-2 or TRBV6-3 to TRBJ2-1; D might be TRBD1 (6 bases). Germline CDR1 MNHEY, CDR2 SVGEGT. Trimming pared 3 bases from V and 5 bases from J, leaving 8 bases between. The length of the CDR3 is 13 residues. This chain's CDR3 is CASSYNRDNEQFF. The CDR3 nucleotides are TGTGCCAGCAGTTATAACAGGGACAATGAGCAGTTCTTC.

About this clone: An end of the junction does not agree with germline; a read error may underlie this. The chain employs TRBV7-7 and TRBJ2-2, with unresolved D. The V gene's germline CDR1 is SSHAT and CDR2 FNYEAQ (reference sequence). The CDR3 consists of 14 residues. CDR3 loop: CASSLGTGTGELFF. The CDR3 DNA reads as TGTGCTAGCAGCCTTGGTACTGGCACCGGGGAGCTGTTTTTT.